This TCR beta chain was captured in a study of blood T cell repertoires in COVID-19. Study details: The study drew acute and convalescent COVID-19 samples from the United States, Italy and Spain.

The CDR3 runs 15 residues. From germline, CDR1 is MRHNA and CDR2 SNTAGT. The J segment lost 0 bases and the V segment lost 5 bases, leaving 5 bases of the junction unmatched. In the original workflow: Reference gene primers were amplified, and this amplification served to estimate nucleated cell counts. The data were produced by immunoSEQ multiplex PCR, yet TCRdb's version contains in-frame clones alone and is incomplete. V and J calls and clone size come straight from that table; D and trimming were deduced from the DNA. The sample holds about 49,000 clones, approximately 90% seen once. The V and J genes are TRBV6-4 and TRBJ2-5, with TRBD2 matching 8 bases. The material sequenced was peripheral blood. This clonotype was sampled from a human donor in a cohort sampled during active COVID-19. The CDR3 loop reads CASSKLLADQETQYF. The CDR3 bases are TGTGCCAGCAGTAAATTACTAGCGGACCAAGAGACCCAGTACTTC.